Sequencing of this TCR beta chain was carried out in a study of T cell changes during pregnancy in multiple sclerosis (dated by TCRdb to about 2019). For the study in its entirety: The study looked at changes in the T cell repertoire across pregnancy in women with multiple sclerosis.

This clone was detected only once. No antigen is known for it. Base qualities were left out, and no much larger clone turns up one base away. Libraries were made using the immunoSEQ multiplex PCR assay. TCRdb took over this immuneACCESS table, retaining in-frame rearrangements with V and J assigned. Such tables are incomplete; in checked studies, under half of the missing clones stem from an unresolved V gene, and the remainder is unexplained. Across this sample there are 90,000 to 130,000 clones, with 92% seen only once. Roughly 1.4% of the sample is in the top ten clones. The CDR3 runs 13 amino acids, cysteine and phenylalanine included. Only the CDR3 portion is preserved as DNA: 39 bases, with reading frame beginning at the first base. V has 8 bases trimmed and J has 3 bases trimmed; junction bases matching no gene number 3. CDR1 and CDR2 are read off the germline V gene as SNHLY and FYNNEI.

The input for sequencing was peripheral blood, taken in the third trimester of pregnancy. The receptor's source is a female donor with multiple sclerosis, enrolled in a pregnancy study. In this chain, TRBV2 is recombined with TRBJ2-3; the central 9 bases match TRBD1. In nucleotides, the sequence is TGTGCCAGCGACAGGGGGGTTACAGATACGCAGTATTTT. It codes for CASDRGVTDTQYF.